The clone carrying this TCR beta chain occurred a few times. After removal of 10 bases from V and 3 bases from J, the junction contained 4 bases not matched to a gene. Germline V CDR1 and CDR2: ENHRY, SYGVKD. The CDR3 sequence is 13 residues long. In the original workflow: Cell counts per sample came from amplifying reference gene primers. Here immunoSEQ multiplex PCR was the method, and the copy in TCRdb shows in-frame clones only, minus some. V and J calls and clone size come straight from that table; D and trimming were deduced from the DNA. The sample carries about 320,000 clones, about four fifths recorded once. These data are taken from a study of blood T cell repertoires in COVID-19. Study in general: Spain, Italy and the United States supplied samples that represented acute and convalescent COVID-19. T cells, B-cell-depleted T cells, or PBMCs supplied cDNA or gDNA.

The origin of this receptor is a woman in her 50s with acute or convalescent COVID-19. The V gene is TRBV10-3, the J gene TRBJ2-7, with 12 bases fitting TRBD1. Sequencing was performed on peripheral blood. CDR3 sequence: CASWDRGHYEQYF. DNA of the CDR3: TGTGCCAGCTGGGACAGGGGGCACTACGAGCAGTACTTC.